The next 28 T cell receptor beta chains were all read from a single sample in a study of neurological immune-mediated disorders (dated by TCRdb to the late 2010s). Library preparation used 5' RACE. The run used an Illumina HiSeq 2500. The raw public data were reprocessed by TCRdb itself: fastp quality trimming at Q25, MiXCR clonotype calling, in-frame beta chains only. Identical CDR3 proteins give one entry, which carries the most common genes and DNA. This sample lists tens of thousands of distinct CDR3 sequences; 7% to 8.5% were detected once. About 6% of the sample belongs to the ten largest clones. The sequencing input was CD4+ T cells from blood. The source of these receptors is a man in his fifties or sixties in good health.

This clonotype was seen ten or more times. The chain couples TRBV20-1 to TRBJ2-7; tentative D call: TRBD2 (5 bases). Germline V gene sequence: CDR1 DFQATT, CDR2 SNEGSKA (reference sequence). This CDR3 spans 12 amino acids. V was shortened by 4 bases and J by 6 bases, with 13 bases between the two germline ends. CDR3 region: CSATLATGEQYF. Written as DNA, the CDR3 is TGCAGTGCTACCCTAGCTACGGGCGAGCAGTACTTC.

This clonotype appeared many times. CDR3 in DNA: TGCAGTGCTAGTAAGGCGAGCGCCTACGAGCAGTACTTC. Its translation: CSASKASAYEQYF. The genes are TRBV20-1 and TRBJ2-7; D is unresolved. V gave up 3 bases and J gave up 2 bases, with 11 bases separating them. The CDR3 loop spans 13 amino acids. From germline, CDR1 is DFQATT and CDR2 SNEGSKA (reference sequence).

There are a few counts of this clonotype. This chain joins TRBV7-2 and TRBJ2-1, with D maybe TRBD2 (6 bases). Looked up from germline, CDR1 is SGHTA and CDR2 is FQGNSA. The ends were cut back, 6 bases at V and 9 bases at J, with 18 bases in the middle. This CDR3 spans 14 amino acids. CDR3 sequence reads: CASSQGRGWGEQFF. For the CDR3, the DNA is TGTGCCAGCAGTCAAGGACGGGGGTGGGGTGAGCAGTTCTTC.

This clonotype was seen repeatedly, ten times or more. The genes are TRBV5-1 and TRBJ2-6, with D tentatively TRBD1 or TRBD2 (6 bases each). Per the germline V gene, CDR1 is SGHRS and CDR2 is YFSETQ. Trimming removed 0 bases at V and 2 bases at J, with 12 bases between. The CDR3 is 17 amino acids. The CDR3 loop reads CASSLGPGAAGANVLTF. The DNA for the CDR3 is TGCGCCAGCAGCTTGGGGCCGGGGGCTGCTGGGGCCAACGTCCTGACTTTC.

This clonotype came up many times. The chain has TRBV11-2 and TRBJ2-3; D is undetermined. Germline V gives CDR1 SGHAT, CDR2 FQNNGV. The CDR3 runs to 12 residues. With 4 bases removed from V and 6 bases from J, the gap between germline ends came to 8 bases. As DNA, the CDR3 is TGTGCCAGCAGCTCACGTGGGGATACGCAGTATTTT. Its protein product is CASSSRGDTQYF.

In this sample, this clonotype turned up many times. This rearrangement joins TRBV18 to TRBJ1-6; D unclear. CDR1 and CDR2 from the germline V gene are KGHSH and LQKENI. V gave up 2 bases and J gave up 9 bases, with 14 bases separating them. The CDR3 extends over 15 amino acids. CDR3 sequence: CASSPNRANTSPLHF. As DNA, the CDR3 is TGTGCCAGCTCACCAAATAGGGCAAATACTTCACCCCTCCACTTT. Based on the CDR3 plus reference TRBV18 and TRBJ1-6, the full variable domain is NAGVMQNPRHLVRRRGQEARLRCSPMKGHSHVYWYRQLPEEGLKFMVYLQKENIIDESGMPKERFSAEFPKEGPSILRIQQVVRGDSAAYFCASSPNRANTSPLHFGNGTRLTVT.

This clonotype appeared many times. The chain is built from TRBV20-1 and TRBJ2-2; a weak D match, TRBD1 (6 bases). V lost 3 bases to trimming and J lost 5 bases, with 13 bases between them. The CDR3 spans 14 residues. The germline V gene encodes CDR1 DFQATT and CDR2 SNEGSKA (reference sequence). This chain's CDR3 is CSASLGQPTGELFF. CDR3 nucleotide sequence: TGCAGTGCTAGTTTAGGACAGCCGACCGGGGAGCTGTTTTTT.

This clonotype was seen ten or more times. The gene calls are TRBV20-1 and TRBJ2-3, with D tentatively TRBD2 (6 bases). This CDR3 is 16 amino acids long. The germline V gene has CDR1 DFQATT and CDR2 SNEGSKA (reference sequence). With 3 bases removed from V and 1 base from J, the gap between germline ends came to 17 bases. This chain's CDR3 is CSARPMKAGRTDTQYF. The CDR3 DNA is TGCAGTGCTAGGCCCATGAAGGCGGGACGCACAGATACGCAGTATTTT.

This clonotype was seen repeatedly, ten times or more. The J gene is TRBJ2-1, the V gene TRBV9; 8 nucleotides align to TRBD2. Germline CDR1 reads SGDLS; CDR2 reads YYNGEE. Germline trimming cut 9 bases from V and 9 bases from J; bases unmatched to any gene: 23. The CDR3 sequence is 17 residues long. This CDR3 is CATALEAGVAGTSEQFF. The CDR3 coding sequence is TGTGCCACAGCCCTTGAAGCGGGAGTAGCAGGTACAAGTGAGCAGTTCTTC. Using reference TRBV9 and TRBJ2-1 for the parts outside the CDR3, the full variable domain is DSGVTQTPKHLITATGQRVTLRCSPRSGDLSVYWYQQSLDQGLQFLIQYYNGEERAKGNILERFSAQQFPDLHSELNLSSLELGDSALYFCATALEAGVAGTSEQFFGPGTRLTVL.

This clonotype was observed many times. The chain carries TRBV7-2 and TRBJ1-4, with D unresolved. The CDR3 sequence is 15 residues long. Germline V gene sequence: CDR1 SGHTA, CDR2 FQGNSA. V was trimmed by 4 bases and J by 3 bases, leaving 12 bases between them. In nucleotides, the CDR3 is TGTGCCAGCAGCTCCAAGAGGAACGCTAATGAAAAACTGTTTTTT. Translation gives CASSSKRNANEKLFF.

V gene TRBV20-1 combines with J gene TRBJ2-5, with D perhaps matching TRBD2 (6 bases). From germline, CDR1 is DFQATT and CDR2 SNEGSKA (reference sequence). CDR3 length: 13 amino acids. V lost 5 bases and J 4 bases, leaving 14 bases between the germline ends. The DNA of the CDR3 is TGCAGTGCTTTCTCTCCGGGACTAGAGACCCAGTACTTC. It specifies CSAFSPGLETQYF.

This clonotype has ten or more counts. The chain is built from TRBV6-2 or TRBV6-3 and TRBJ2-7; 11 nucleotides align to TRBD2. The V gene's germline CDR1 is MNHEY and CDR2 SVGEGT. J was trimmed by 5 bases and V by 2 bases; bases with no gene match: 5. The CDR3 is 15 amino acids. CDR3 in DNA: TGTGCCAGCAGTTACCTTAGCGGGAGGGCCGACGAGCAGTACTTC. Translated: CASSYLSGRADEQYF.

J is TRBJ1-5 and V is TRBV7-9, with 10 bases identical to TRBD1. Germline CDR1 and CDR2: SEHNR and FQNEAQ (reference sequence). The CDR3 contains 16 residues. Trimming cost V 5 bases and J 6 bases; bases outside gene matches: 10. This CDR3 is CASSPLLTGGGQPQHF. The CDR3, as DNA: TGTGCCAGCAGCCCCCTTTTGACAGGGGGCGGTCAGCCCCAGCATTTT.

This clonotype has at least ten counts. The junction differs from germline at one of its ends, possibly a read error. V gene TRBV20-1 combines with J gene TRBJ2-7; D may be TRBD2 (6 bases). The CDR3 is made up of 16 amino acids. CDR1 and CDR2 (germline): DFQATT, SNEGSKA (reference sequence). In DNA form, the CDR3 reads TGCAGTGCCAGAGAGGTTAGCCTAGCGCACTCCTACGAGCAGTACTTC. Translation: CSAREVSLAHSYEQYF.

As to this clonotype: One junction end disagrees with the germline gene, perhaps due to a read error. The V gene is TRBV7-9, the J gene TRBJ2-2; 7 bases match TRBD1. In germline, CDR1 is SEHNR, CDR2 FQNEAQ (reference sequence). The CDR3 has 18 amino acids. The CDR3 sequence is CASSLLQGSTGTTWELFF. DNA of the CDR3: TGTGCCAGCAGCCTCCTACAGGGGTCGACCGGGACCACCTGGGAGCTGTTTTTT. Full variable domain (remainder filled in from reference TRBV7-9 and TRBJ2-2): DTGVSQNPRHKITKRGQNVTFRCDPISEHNRLYWYRQTLGQGPEFLTYFQNEAQLEKSRLLSDRFSAERPKGSFSTLEIQRTEQGDSAMYLCASSLLQGSTGTTWELFFGEGSRLTVL.

This clonotype was recorded at least ten times. This chain links TRBV20-1 with TRBJ2-4, with TRBD1 matching over 8 bases. V trimming: 6 bases; J trimming: 5 bases; junction bases outside the gene matches: 6. The CDR3 contains 13 residues. CDR1 is DFQATT and CDR2 is SNEGSKA in the germline V gene (reference sequence). The DNA of the CDR3 is TGCAGTGCCGCACAGACAGGGGAAAACATTCAGTACTTC. Translated: CSAAQTGENIQYF.

This clonotype was counted many times. The chain uses TRBV5-1 and TRBJ1-1; tentatively, D is TRBD1 (5 bases). V lost 1 base, J lost 1 base, and 11 bases lay in between. The CDR3 length is 15 residues. Germline V lookup: CDR1 SGHRS, CDR2 YFSETQ. CDR3: CASSLFTGPNTEAFF. CDR3 nucleotides: TGCGCCAGCAGCTTGTTTACAGGACCGAACACTGAAGCTTTCTTT.

This clonotype was counted ten times or more. The chain recombines TRBV20-1 with TRBJ2-5; D is ambiguous. The CDR3 covers 14 residues. Germline lookup yields CDR1 DFQATT and CDR2 SNEGSKA (reference sequence). Trimming took 4 bases from V and 1 from J, leaving 13 bases between them. CDR3 amino acids: CSAIRTARQETQYF. CDR3 sequence (DNA): TGCAGTGCTATCAGGACGGCCCGCCAAGAGACCCAGTACTTC.

This clonotype has a count of ten or more. J is TRBJ2-1 and V is TRBV5-1; TRBD1 matches at 8 bases. After removal of 4 bases from V and 10 bases from J, the junction contained 10 bases not matched to a gene. From germline, CDR1 is SGHRS and CDR2 YFSETQ. The CDR3 is 14 residues long. The CDR3 here is CASSMDRAVNEQFF. In DNA, the CDR3 is TGCGCCAGCAGCATGGACAGGGCGGTGAACGAGCAGTTCTTC.

This clonotype was picked up many times. V gene TRBV20-1 combines with J gene TRBJ2-7; D not certain. V was pared by 1 base and J by 5 bases, with 6 bases between. CDR1 is DFQATT, CDR2 SNEGSKA, per germline (reference sequence). The length of the CDR3 is 11 residues. CDR3 sequence reads: CSARVLHEQYF. CDR3 in DNA: TGCAGTGCTAGAGTACTCCACGAGCAGTACTTC.

This clonotype was recorded at least ten times. This chain joins TRBV6-1 and TRBJ2-7; D remains ambiguous. Trimming removed 7 bases from V and 2 bases from J, with 18 bases in between. CDR1 and CDR2 from the germline V gene are MNHNS and SASEGT. The CDR3 covers 15 residues. CDR3 loop: CASKVGEDVPYEQYF. Written as DNA, the CDR3 is TGTGCCAGCAAAGTAGGTGAAGACGTTCCCTACGAGCAGTACTTC.

The sample holds many counts of this clonotype. The rearrangement uses TRBV14 and TRBJ2-1; D unclear. Trimming took off 4 bases at V and 3 bases at J, with 4 bases between the two ends. The CDR3 loop spans 12 amino acids. CDR1 is SGHDN and CDR2 is FVKESK in the germline V gene. The CDR3 sequence is CASSPYYNEQFF. CDR3 in DNA: TGTGCCAGCAGCCCCTACTACAATGAGCAGTTCTTC.

This clonotype was recorded at least ten times. The rearrangement uses TRBV12-3 or TRBV12-4 and TRBJ2-2; perhaps D is TRBD1 or TRBD2 (5 bases each). This CDR3 is built from 18 residues. Trimming removed 6 bases at V and 4 bases at J, with 24 bases between. The CDR3 sequence: CASSPLVWGRGSTGELFF. CDR3 nucleotide sequence: TGTGCCAGCAGCCCCCTGGTGTGGGGGAGAGGGTCCACCGGGGAGCTGTTTTTT.

In its sample, this clonotype was seen many times. The V gene is TRBV29-1, the J gene TRBJ2-3; D tentatively reads TRBD1 or TRBD2 (6 bases each). The CDR3 totals 12 residues. CDR1 and CDR2 (germline): SQVTM, ANQGSEA. Trimming pared 8 bases from V and 8 bases from J, leaving 17 bases between. The CDR3 loop reads CSLRSGAGTQYF. The CDR3 coding sequence is TGCAGCCTGAGGTCGGGGGCCGGTACGCAGTATTTT.

This clonotype was seen ten or more times. V and J are TRBV5-1 and TRBJ2-1, with D hard to call. CDR1 and CDR2 from the germline V gene are SGHRS and YFSETQ. There are 15 residues in the CDR3. The ends were cut back, 4 bases at V and 5 bases at J, with 16 bases in the middle. CDR3 DNA sequence: TGCGCCAGCAGCAAGCGAGTAAATAACGACAATGAGCAGTTCTTC. The encoded protein is CASSKRVNNDNEQFF.

In its sample, this clonotype was seen many times. V gene TRBV5-4 combines with J gene TRBJ1-2; no reliable D call. CDR3 length: 13 residues. The germline V gene has CDR1 SGHNT and CDR2 YYREEE (reference sequence). V dropped 4 bases and J dropped 6 bases, with 13 bases sitting between them. For the CDR3, the DNA is TGTGCCAGCAGCACGAAAGTGCGGGATGGCTACACCTTC. Residues: CASSTKVRDGYTF.

This clonotype was seen many times. Here the CDR3 DNA reads TGCGCCAGCAGCTCGTCAGGAAGCGGGAGCTCCTACGAGCAGTACTTC. The encoded protein is CASSSSGSGSSYEQYF. The V gene is TRBV5-1, the J gene TRBJ2-7; TRBD2 agrees at 8 bases. V shed 3 bases and J 0 bases; nucleotides not matched to a gene: 8. Germline CDR1 and CDR2: SGHRS and YFSETQ. The CDR3 covers 16 residues.

This clonotype is classed as medium-sized. In DNA form, the CDR3 reads TGCAGCGTTGCCCAGGGCAGTAGGCAGCCCCAGCATTTT. Its translation: CSVAQGSRQPQHF. This sequence joins TRBV29-1 and TRBJ1-5; possible D gene TRBD1, 5 bases. The CDR3 is 13 amino acids. Germline loops: CDR1 SQVTM, CDR2 ANQGSEA. V lost 4 bases, J lost 7 bases, and 14 bases lay in between.